The 21 T cell receptor beta chains in this list originate from one sample, sequenced in a study of PD-1 blockade in classical Hodgkin lymphoma. As for time point: cycle 4 day 1 (C4D1), after more than five weeks of nivolumab. All trial patients relapsed after autologous stem cell transplantation. Assay used: immunoSEQ multiplex PCR; TCRdb lists only in-frame clones, some missing. The sample lists 41,000 or so clones, around 69% seen once, with under 3% in the top ten. This material consisted of peripheral blood mononuclear cells (PBMCs), taken before the fourth cycle of nivolumab. These receptors were collected from a human donor with classical Hodgkin lymphoma.

CDR3 coding DNA: TGCGCCAGCAGCTTGGTCGGGACAGGGACCGACGAGCAGTACTTC. Translated, it gives CASSLVGTGTDEQYF. V gene TRBV5-1 combines with J gene TRBJ2-7; TRBD1 matches 9 bases. Germline assignment: CDR1 SGHRS and CDR2 YFSETQ. Trimming at V came to 0 bases and at J to 5 bases, leaving 6 bases not matched to a gene. CDR3 length equals 15 residues.

The rearrangement joins TRBV29-1 to TRBJ2-3, with TRBD2 identical over 12 bases. Germline CDR1 and CDR2: SQVTM and ANQGSEA. J lost 3 bases, V lost 8 bases, and 9 bases had no gene match. This CDR3 spans 15 amino acids. The CDR3 protein is CSLRLAGVWTDTQYF. CDR3 in DNA: TGCAGCCTCCGACTAGCGGGGGTGTGGACAGATACGCAGTATTTT.

The chain carries TRBV5-1 and TRBJ2-3; D gene ambiguous. The CDR3 is made up of 15 amino acids. V lost 0 bases to trimming and J lost 2 bases, with 10 bases between them. From germline, CDR1 is SGHRS and CDR2 YFSETQ. The CDR3 spells CASSLEFLATDTQYF. The DNA of the CDR3 is TGCGCCAGCAGCTTGGAGTTTCTGGCCACAGATACGCAGTATTTT.

Here the CDR3 DNA reads TGTGCCACCAGCGTCGGAACCGGGGAGCTGTTTTTT. Protein: CATSVGTGELFF. This chain joins TRBV15 and TRBJ2-2; D ambiguous. CDR1 is LNHNV, CDR2 YYDKDF, per germline (reference sequence). V was pared by 5 bases and J by 5 bases, with 6 bases between. CDR3 size: 12 residues.

The chain uses TRBV29-1 and TRBJ1-2, with D tentatively TRBD1 (5 bases). This CDR3 is built from 19 residues. CDR1 and CDR2 from the germline V gene are SQVTM and ANQGSEA. V was clipped by 0 bases and J by 2 bases, with 25 bases between them. The CDR3 nucleotides read TGCAGCGTTGAAGACTGGCCCAGTGAGGGACGGAGCCTAAACTATGGCTACACCTTC. Its protein is CSVEDWPSEGRSLNYGYTF. Combining the CDR3 with reference TRBV29-1 and TRBJ1-2 gives the whole variable domain SAVISQKPSRDICQRGTSLTIQCQVDSQVTMMFWYRQQPGQSLTLIATANQGSEATYESGFVIDKFPISRPNLTFSTLTVSNMSPEDSSIYLCSVEDWPSEGRSLNYGYTFGSGTRLTVV.

This clone was detected only a few times. V usage is TRBV30 and J usage is TRBJ2-2; possibly TRBD1 for D (5 bases). CDR1 GTSNPN and CDR2 SVGIG come from the germline V gene (reference sequence). The CDR3 has 14 amino acids. V was trimmed by 8 bases and J by 3 bases, leaving 16 bases between them. CDR3 region: CAGLGGADTGELFF. Here the CDR3 DNA reads TGTGCCGGCCTTGGTGGGGCCGACACCGGGGAGCTGTTTTTT. Variable domain in full (rest from reference TRBV30 and TRBJ2-2): SQTIHQWPATLVQPVGSPLSLECTVEGTSNPNLYWYRQAAGRGLQLLFYSVGIGQISSEVPQNLSASRPQDRQFILSSKKLLLSDSGFYLCAGLGGADTGELFFGEGSRLTVL.

The chain combines TRBV6-6 with TRBJ2-7; D remains ambiguous. The CDR3 totals 12 residues. Trimming stripped 0 bases from V and 4 bases from J, with 4 bases between. From germline, CDR1 is MNHNY and CDR2 SVGAGI (reference sequence). The CDR3 protein is CASSYSRYEQYF. Written as DNA, the CDR3 is TGTGCCAGCAGTTACTCCCGATACGAGCAGTACTTC.

V gene TRBV15 combines with J gene TRBJ1-5, with D unresolved. The CDR3 spans 13 residues. Trimming removed 3 bases from V and 3 bases from J, with 6 bases in between. Per germline, CDR1 LNHNV and CDR2 YYDKDF (reference sequence). The CDR3 DNA sequence: TGTGCCACCAGCAGCCTAGACAATCAGCCCCAGCATTTT. Translating it yields CATSSLDNQPQHF.

A few counts support this clone. The rearrangement uses TRBV6-1 and TRBJ1-2; D call uncertain. V lost 3 bases, J lost 0 bases, and 11 bases lay in between. The CDR3 loop spans 15 amino acids. Per germline, CDR1 MNHNS and CDR2 SASEGT. The CDR3 sequence is CASSDGSFANYGYTF. For the CDR3, the DNA is TGTGCCAGCAGTGATGGGTCCTTTGCTAACTATGGCTACACCTTC.

The rearrangement uses TRBV6-5 and TRBJ1-1; D is unresolved. This CDR3 region has 11 residues. The germline V gene encodes CDR1 MNHEY and CDR2 SVGAGI. Trimming stripped 5 bases from V and 4 bases from J, with 5 bases between. Here the CDR3 reads CASSDGTEAFF. The DNA for the CDR3 is TGTGCCAGCAGTGACGGCACTGAAGCTTTCTTT.

A single count supports this clone. The J gene is TRBJ2-1, the V gene TRBV30; 7 nucleotides align to TRBD2. The V gene end was trimmed by 2 bases and the J gene end by 3 bases; junction bases not matched to a gene: 10. The CDR3 is 16 residues long. In germline, CDR1 is GTSNPN, CDR2 SVGIG (reference sequence). The CDR3 DNA reads TGTGCCTGGAGTTGGGCAGCGGGGAACCACTACAATGAGCAGTTCTTC. It is translated as CAWSWAAGNHYNEQFF. The full variable domain, completed using reference TRBV30 and TRBJ2-1, is SQTIHQWPATLVQPVGSPLSLECTVEGTSNPNLYWYRQAAGRGLQLLFYSVGIGQISSEVPQNLSASRPQDRQFILSSKKLLLSDSGFYLCAWSWAAGNHYNEQFFGPGTRLTVL.

This clone was seen just once. This chain connects TRBV19 to TRBJ2-7, with 9 bases identical to TRBD1. The CDR3 is 14 residues long. Germline CDR1 reads LNHDA; CDR2 reads SQIVND (reference sequence). Trimming removed 5 bases from V and 3 bases from J; junction bases left unmatched: 5. Written as DNA, the CDR3 is TGTGCCAGTAGTCCACTGACAGGGGGCTACGAGCAGTACTTC. Protein: CASSPLTGGYEQYF.

The rearrangement links TRBV9 to TRBJ2-1; a possible D gene is TRBD2 (6 bases). From germline, CDR1 is SGDLS and CDR2 YYNGEE. V shed 1 base and J shed 6 bases, with 14 bases lying between them. The CDR3 covers 15 residues. The CDR3 coding sequence is TGTGCCAGCAGCGTATCCGGGGGTCAAGGCAATGAGCAGTTCTTC. This gives the protein CASSVSGGQGNEQFF.

The chain combines TRBV6-1 with TRBJ1-2; no reliable D call. Trimming took 2 bases from V and 3 from J, leaving 13 bases between them. Germline V gene lookup returns CDR1 MNHNS and CDR2 SASEGT. The CDR3 spans 15 residues. The DNA for the CDR3 is TGTGCCAGCAGTGAATCTACGGCTGGATACTATGGCTACACCTTC. This translates into CASSESTAGYYGYTF.

The CDR3 DNA reads TGTGCCAGTAGTACCGGGGGGCCACACAATGAGCAGTTCTTC. As protein: CASSTGGPHNEQFF. The chain combines TRBV19 with TRBJ2-1, with D perhaps matching TRBD2 (7 bases). V lost 4 bases, J lost 5 bases, and 12 bases lay in between. This CDR3 is built from 14 residues. Germline assignment: CDR1 LNHDA and CDR2 SQIVND (reference sequence).

The rearrangement uses TRBV6-5 and TRBJ2-2; unclear D gene. This CDR3 is built from 11 residues. Germline loops: CDR1 MNHEY, CDR2 SVGAGI. Trimming stripped 4 bases from V and 6 bases from J, with 3 bases between. CDR3 region: CASSWSGELFF. The CDR3, as DNA: TGTGCCAGCAGTTGGTCCGGGGAGCTGTTTTTT.

This chain joins TRBV10-3 and TRBJ1-1; D not certain. The CDR3 length is 13 residues. The germline CDR1 and CDR2 sequences are ENHRY and SYGVKD. V lost 5 bases to trimming and J lost 1 base, with 8 bases between them. This CDR3 is CAISYSENTEAFF. DNA of the CDR3: TGTGCCATCAGTTACAGTGAGAACACTGAAGCTTTCTTT.

The CDR3: CASSDYPWGGYTF. DNA of the CDR3: TGTGCCAGCAGTGATTATCCCTGGGGGGGCTACACCTTC. This chain uses TRBV25-1 with TRBJ1-2; D is possibly TRBD1 (5 bases). The CDR3 sequence is 13 residues long. V gave up 3 bases and J gave up 8 bases, with 13 bases separating them. The germline V gene has CDR1 MGHDK and CDR2 SYGVNS.

The chain uses TRBV7-9 and TRBJ1-6; TRBD1 aligns across 10 bases. Germline CDR1 SEHNR, CDR2 FQNEAQ (reference sequence). The CDR3 runs to 18 residues. Losses at the gene ends were 5 bases for V and 0 bases for J; bases not matched to a gene: 7. DNA of the CDR3: TGTGCCAGCAGCCCGAAGTGGGACAGGGGCTCCTATAATTCACCCCTCCACTTT. Encoded protein: CASSPKWDRGSYNSPLHF.

This clone is a singleton in its sample. The chain employs TRBV7-2 and TRBJ1-2; D may be TRBD1 (6 bases). The V and J ends lost 8 bases and 4 bases respectively, with 17 bases between them. The CDR3 is 14 amino acids. Germline CDR1 SGHTA, CDR2 FQGNSA. The CDR3 DNA reads as TGTGCCAGCGAAGACAGGTCGCGGGGCTATGGCTACACCTTC. It encodes CASEDRSRGYGYTF.

This clone was recorded only once. V is TRBV9 and J is TRBJ2-1, with no clear D. This CDR3 is built from 12 residues. Germline CDR1 and CDR2: SGDLS and YYNGEE. Trimming removed 2 bases from V and 7 bases from J, with 7 bases in between. The CDR3 coding sequence is TGTGCCAGCAGCGTGTCTTTTAATGAGCAGTTCTTC. The encoded protein is CASSVSFNEQFF.